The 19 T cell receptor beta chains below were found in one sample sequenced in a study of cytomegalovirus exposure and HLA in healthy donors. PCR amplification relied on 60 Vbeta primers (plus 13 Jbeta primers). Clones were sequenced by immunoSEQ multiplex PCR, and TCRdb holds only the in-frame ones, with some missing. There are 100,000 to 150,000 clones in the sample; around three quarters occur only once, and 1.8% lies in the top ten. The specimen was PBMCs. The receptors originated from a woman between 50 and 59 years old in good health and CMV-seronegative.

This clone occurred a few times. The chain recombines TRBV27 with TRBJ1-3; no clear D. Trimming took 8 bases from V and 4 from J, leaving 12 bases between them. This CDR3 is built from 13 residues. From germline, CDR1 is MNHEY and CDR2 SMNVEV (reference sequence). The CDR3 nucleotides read TGTGCCAGCGGGCTCCGAGAGGGAAACACCATATATTTT. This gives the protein CASGLREGNTIYF.

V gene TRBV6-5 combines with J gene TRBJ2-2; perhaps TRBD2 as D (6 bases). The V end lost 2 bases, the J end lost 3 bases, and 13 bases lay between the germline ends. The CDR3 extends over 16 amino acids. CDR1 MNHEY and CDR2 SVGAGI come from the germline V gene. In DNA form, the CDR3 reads TGTGCCAGCAGTTACGCCGTAGCGGCACACACCGGGGAGCTGTTTTTT. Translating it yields CASSYAVAAHTGELFF.

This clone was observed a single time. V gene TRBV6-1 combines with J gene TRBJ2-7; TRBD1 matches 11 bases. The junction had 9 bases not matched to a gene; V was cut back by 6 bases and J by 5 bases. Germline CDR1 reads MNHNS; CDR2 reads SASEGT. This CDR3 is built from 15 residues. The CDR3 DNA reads TGTGCCAGCAGGGACCCAGGACAGGGGGCTAACGAGCAGTACTTC. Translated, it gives CASRDPGQGANEQYF.

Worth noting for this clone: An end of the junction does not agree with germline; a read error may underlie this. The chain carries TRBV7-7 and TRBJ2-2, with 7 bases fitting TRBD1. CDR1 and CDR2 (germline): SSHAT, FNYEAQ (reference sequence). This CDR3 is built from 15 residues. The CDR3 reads CASSRSTGTTGELFF. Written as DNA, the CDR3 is TGTGCTAGCAGCCGCTCGACAGGGACCACCGGGGAGCTGTTTTTT.

In DNA, the CDR3 is TGTGCCAGCAGCCCCGGACTAGCGGGAGCAGATACGCAGTATTTT. It is translated as CASSPGLAGADTQYF. The chain links TRBV11-2 to TRBJ2-3, with TRBD2 identical over 13 bases. J was trimmed by 4 bases and V by 5 bases; bases with no gene match: 3. CDR1 is SGHAT and CDR2 is FQNNGV in the germline V gene. This CDR3 contains 15 residues.

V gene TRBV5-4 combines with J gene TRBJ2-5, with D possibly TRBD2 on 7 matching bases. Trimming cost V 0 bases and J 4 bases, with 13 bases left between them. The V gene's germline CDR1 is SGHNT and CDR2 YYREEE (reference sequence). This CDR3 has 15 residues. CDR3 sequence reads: CASSLEGGALETQYF. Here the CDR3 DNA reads TGTGCCAGCAGCTTGGAAGGGGGGGCATTAGAGACCCAGTACTTC.

CDR3 amino acids: CASSQDPASSYEQYF. CDR3 coding DNA: TGCGCCAGCAGCCAAGATCCAGCGAGCTCCTACGAGCAGTACTTC. The chain combines TRBV4-3 with TRBJ2-7, with unresolved D. The germline CDR1 and CDR2 sequences are LGHNA and YSLEER. This CDR3 spans 15 amino acids. Trimming cost V 0 bases and J 0 bases, with 9 bases left between them.

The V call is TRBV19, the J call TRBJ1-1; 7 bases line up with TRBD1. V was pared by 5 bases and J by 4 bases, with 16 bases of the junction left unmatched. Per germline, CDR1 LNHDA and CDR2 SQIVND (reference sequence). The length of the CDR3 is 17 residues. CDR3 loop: CASSPTTGRSSGTEAFF. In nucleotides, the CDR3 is TGTGCCAGTAGTCCCACGACAGGGCGGTCAAGTGGCACTGAAGCTTTCTTT.

CDR3: CASSLLGGRNEQYF. The CDR3 coding sequence is TGTGCCAGCAGTTTATTAGGAGGGAGGAACGAGCAGTACTTC. The chain recombines TRBV27 with TRBJ2-7, with D perhaps TRBD2 (6 bases). The CDR3 runs 14 residues. Germline CDR1 reads MNHEY; CDR2 reads SMNVEV (reference sequence). Trimming shortened V by 1 base and J by 5 bases, and 12 bases separated the two germline ends.

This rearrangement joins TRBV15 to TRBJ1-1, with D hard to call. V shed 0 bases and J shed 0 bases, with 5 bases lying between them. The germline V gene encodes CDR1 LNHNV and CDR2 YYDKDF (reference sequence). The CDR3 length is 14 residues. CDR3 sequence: CATSRDVVNTEAFF. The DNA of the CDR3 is TGTGCCACCAGCAGAGATGTAGTGAACACTGAAGCTTTCTTT.

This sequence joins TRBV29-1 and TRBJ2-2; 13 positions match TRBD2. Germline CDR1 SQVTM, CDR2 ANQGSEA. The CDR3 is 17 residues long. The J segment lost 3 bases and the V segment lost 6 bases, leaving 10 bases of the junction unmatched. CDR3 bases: TGCAGCGTAGCCGGACTAGCGGGAGTCTCGCACACCGGGGAGCTGTTTTTT. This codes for CSVAGLAGVSHTGELFF.

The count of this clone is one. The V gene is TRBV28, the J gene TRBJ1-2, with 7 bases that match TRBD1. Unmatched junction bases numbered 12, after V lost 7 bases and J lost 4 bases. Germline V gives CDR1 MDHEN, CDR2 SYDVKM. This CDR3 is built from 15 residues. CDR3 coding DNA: TGTGCCAGCATCTCCCCCCGGACAGGCGCCTATGGCTACACCTTC. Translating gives CASISPRTGAYGYTF.

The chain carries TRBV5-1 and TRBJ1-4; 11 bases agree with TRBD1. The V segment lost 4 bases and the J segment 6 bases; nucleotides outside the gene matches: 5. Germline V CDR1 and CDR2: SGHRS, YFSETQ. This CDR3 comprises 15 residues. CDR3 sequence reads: CASSGGTGGYEKLFF. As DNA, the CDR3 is TGCGCCAGCAGCGGGGGGACAGGGGGGTATGAAAAACTGTTTTTT.

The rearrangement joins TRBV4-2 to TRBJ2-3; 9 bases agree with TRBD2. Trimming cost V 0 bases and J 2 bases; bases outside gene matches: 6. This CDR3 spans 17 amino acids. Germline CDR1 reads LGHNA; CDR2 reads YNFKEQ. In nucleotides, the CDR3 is TGTGCCAGCAGCCAAGATCAAGCGGGAGGCTACACAGATACGCAGTATTTT. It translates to CASSQDQAGGYTDTQYF.

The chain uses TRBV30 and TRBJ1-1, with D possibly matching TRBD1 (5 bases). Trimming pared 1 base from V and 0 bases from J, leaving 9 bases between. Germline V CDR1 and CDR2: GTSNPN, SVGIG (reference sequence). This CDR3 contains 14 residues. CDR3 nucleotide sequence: TGTGCCTGGAGTGACAGGAATTTGAACACTGAAGCTTTCTTT. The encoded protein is CAWSDRNLNTEAFF.

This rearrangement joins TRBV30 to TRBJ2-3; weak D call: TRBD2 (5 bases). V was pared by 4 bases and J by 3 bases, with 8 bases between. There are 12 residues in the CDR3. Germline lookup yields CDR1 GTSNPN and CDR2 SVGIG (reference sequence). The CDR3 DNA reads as TGTGCCTGGAATACGGGGACAGATACGCAGTATTTT. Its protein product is CAWNTGTDTQYF.

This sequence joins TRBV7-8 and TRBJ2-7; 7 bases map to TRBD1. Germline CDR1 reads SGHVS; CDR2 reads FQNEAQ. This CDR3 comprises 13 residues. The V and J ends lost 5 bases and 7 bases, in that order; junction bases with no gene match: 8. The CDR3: CASSQGQTKEQYF. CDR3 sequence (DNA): TGTGCCAGCAGCCAGGGACAGACGAAAGAGCAGTACTTC.

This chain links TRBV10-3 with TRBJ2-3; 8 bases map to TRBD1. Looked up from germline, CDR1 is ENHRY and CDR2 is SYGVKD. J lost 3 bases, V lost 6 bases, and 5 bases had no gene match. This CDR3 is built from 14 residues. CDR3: CAIRDRGYTDTQYF. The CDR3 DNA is TGTGCCATCAGAGACAGGGGTTATACAGATACGCAGTATTTT.

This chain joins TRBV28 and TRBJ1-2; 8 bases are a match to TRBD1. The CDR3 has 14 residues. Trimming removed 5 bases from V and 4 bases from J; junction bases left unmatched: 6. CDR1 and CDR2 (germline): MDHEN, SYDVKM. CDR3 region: CASSLGQGPYGYTF. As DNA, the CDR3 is TGTGCCAGCAGTCTAGGACAGGGACCCTATGGCTACACCTTC.